This is a list of T cell receptor beta chains from one sample in a study of CD8+CD57+ T cells in acquired aplastic anemia. TCRdb reanalysed the reads using MiXCR and keeps one entry per CDR3 protein. The sample includes some 150,000 distinct CDR3 sequences, approximately 52% of them seen just once. The sample comprised sorted CD4+, CD8+, or CD8+CD57+ T cells (not recorded which) from PBMCs. The receptors stem from a human donor with aplastic anemia. Each CDR3 is given with its conserved first and last residue. The D gene is left open where the match is weak. Clone size is not always given. Where it is, it says once, few, many or a class for expanded clones.

v_gene,d_gene,abundance,j_gene,CDR3aa,CDR3nt
TRBV10-2,TRBD1,many,TRBJ1-4,CASSPPDRGREKLFF,TGCGCCAGCAGCCCGCCGGACAGGGGACGGGAAAAACTGTTTTTT
TRBV11-1,.,.,TRBJ2-3,CASSLWLSPRAGFTDTQYF,TGTGCCAGCAGCTTATGGCTCTCCCCTAGAGCGGGCTTCACAGATACGCAGTATTTT
TRBV5-1,.,many,TRBJ2-7,CASRDEPASYEQYF,TGCGCCAGTCGGGATGAGCCAGCCTCCTACGAGCAGTACTTC
TRBV4-3,.,few,TRBJ1-2,CASSQDRQNLFYGYTF,TGCGCCAGCAGCCAAGATAGACAGAACCTCTTCTATGGCTACACCTTC
TRBV9,.,.,TRBJ2-3,CASSVVSGDSDTQYF,TGTGCCAGCAGCGTAGTGTCGGGGGATTCAGATACGCAGTATTTT
TRBV6-4,.,many,TRBJ2-2,CASSDGPNTGELFF,TGTGCCAGCAGTGATGGCCCAAACACCGGGGAGCTGTTTTTT
TRBV20-1,TRBD2,.,TRBJ2-7,CSARDQREWGQQYF,TGCAGTGCTAGAGATCAGCGGGAATGGGGACAGCAGTACTTC
TRBV19,TRBD1,.,TRBJ1-4,CASTSIIDRGDEKLFF,TGTGCCAGTACCTCGATAATCGACAGGGGGGATGAAAAACTGTTTTTT
TRBV20-1,TRBD2,.,TRBJ2-3,CSARDLQRGRTDTQYF,TGCAGTGCTAGAGATCTGCAGCGGGGGCGCACAGATACGCAGTATTTT
TRBV24-1,TRBD1,.,TRBJ2-1,CATSESYRGRGGNEQFF,TGTGCCACCAGTGAGTCTTACAGGGGGCGCGGAGGCAATGAGCAGTTCTTC
TRBV10-1,.,many,TRBJ1-6,CASSESGKKSSPLHF,TGCGCCAGCAGTGAGTCGGGCAAAAAGAGCTCACCCCTCCACTTT
TRBV9,TRBD2,.,TRBJ2-5,CASSGLAGGPGKTQYF,TGTGCCAGCAGCGGACTAGCGGGGGGGCCTGGAAAGACCCAGTACTTC
TRBV6-1,.,.,TRBJ2-2,CASSEVDGGELFF,TGTGCCAGCAGTGAAGTAGATGGCGGGGAGCTGTTTTTT
TRBV25-1,.,.,TRBJ2-2,CASSVINTGELFF,TGTGCCAGCAGTGTCATAAACACCGGGGAGCTGTTTTTT
TRBV5-1,TRBD2,.,TRBJ2-6,CASRPSGGASGANVLTF,TGCGCCAGCAGACCTAGCGGGGGGGCCTCTGGGGCCAACGTCCTGACTTTC
TRBV5-1,.,.,TRBJ1-3,CASSSRTGGNTIYF,TGCGCCAGCAGCTCGCGGACGGGTGGAAACACCATATATTTT
TRBV12-3/TRBV12-4,TRBD1,once,TRBJ1-5,CASSERGQGSNQPQHF,TGTGCCAGCAGTGAGAGGGGACAGGGAAGCAATCAGCCCCAGCATTTT
TRBV10-3,.,.,TRBJ2-2,CAISESTRTGELFF,TGTGCCATCAGTGAGTCGACTAGGACCGGGGAGCTGTTTTTT
TRBV12-3/TRBV12-4,TRBD1,.,TRBJ1-2,CASSPRNSAGTAYGYTF,TGTGCCAGCAGTCCCCGAAACTCCGCCGGGACAGCTTATGGCTACACCTTC
TRBV27,TRBD1,.,TRBJ1-1,CASSSTRGQLHTEAFF,TGTGCCAGCAGTTCAACCCGGGGACAGTTACACACTGAAGCTTTCTTT
TRBV5-5,.,many,TRBJ2-7,CASSLEGGYSSYEQYF,TGTGCCAGCAGCTTGGAGGGGGGATATAGCTCCTACGAGCAGTACTTC
TRBV14,TRBD2,many,TRBJ2-3,CASSHRPGASGGSTQYF,TGTGCCAGCAGCCATCGACCGGGGGCTAGCGGGGGGAGTACGCAGTATTTT
TRBV20-1,.,few,TRBJ2-6,CSATLAGANVLTF,TGCAGTGCTACCCTAGCTGGGGCCAACGTCCTGACTTTC
TRBV20-1,.,.,TRBJ2-7,CSARVDGRTYEQYF,TGCAGTGCTAGAGTAGACGGGCGCACCTACGAGCAGTACTTC
TRBV29-1,.,.,TRBJ1-3,CSVGTEYSGNTIYF,TGCAGCGTTGGGACAGAGTACTCTGGAAACACCATATATTTT
TRBV12-3/TRBV12-4,.,many,TRBJ1-2,CASWARDSNYGYTF,TGTGCCAGTTGGGCCCGGGACTCTAACTATGGCTACACCTTC
TRBV7-6,.,once,TRBJ2-1,CASSRFLDEQFF,TGTGCCAGCAGCCGCTTTCTGGATGAGCAGTTCTTC
TRBV7-9,.,.,TRBJ2-5,CASSLAQRQETQYF,TGTGCCAGCAGCTTAGCGCAGAGACAAGAGACCCAGTACTTC
TRBV20-1,TRBD1,.,TRBJ2-7,CSARVGGTGQYF,TGCAGTGCTAGAGTCGGCGGGACAGGACAGTACTTC
TRBV19,TRBD2,once,TRBJ2-7,CASSIASGGAYEQYF,TGTGCCAGTAGTATCGCTAGCGGGGGGGCCTACGAGCAGTACTTC
TRBV11-2,TRBD2,.,TRBJ2-5,CASSGLGLAKNQETQYF,TGTGCCAGCAGCGGCTTAGGACTAGCGAAAAACCAAGAGACCCAGTACTTC
TRBV9,.,many,TRBJ2-5,CASSLFSDRQETQYF,TGTGCCAGCAGTCTTTTCTCGGACAGACAAGAGACCCAGTACTTC
TRBV27,.,.,TRBJ2-7,CASSSPVYSYEQYF,TGTGCCAGCAGTTCCCCTGTGTACTCCTACGAGCAGTACTTC
TRBV19,TRBD2,.,TRBJ2-5,CASSLRLAWETQYF,TGTGCCAGTAGCCTCCGACTAGCGTGGGAGACCCAGTACTTC
TRBV10-2,TRBD1,once,TRBJ2-1,CASSPRTGIYEQFF,TGCGCCAGCAGCCCCCGGACAGGCATTTACGAGCAGTTCTTC
TRBV13,.,.,TRBJ2-1,CASSPRLDYGEQFF,TGTGCCAGCAGCCCTCGACTAGATTACGGCGAGCAGTTCTTC
TRBV2,.,few,TRBJ2-6,CASRRSGANVLTF,TGTGCCAGCAGACGGTCAGGGGCCAACGTCCTGACTTTC
TRBV10-2,TRBD1,.,TRBJ2-7,CASARATGQVNYEQYF,TGCGCCAGCGCTCGGGCAACGGGACAGGTGAACTACGAGCAGTACTTC
TRBV7-9,.,.,TRBJ2-7,CASSLEREQYF,TGTGCCAGCAGCCTAGAGCGCGAGCAGTACTTC
TRBV5-6,.,once,TRBJ1-2,CASSLSDWGYTF,TGTGCCAGCAGCTTGTCAGATTGGGGCTACACCTTC
TRBV10-3,TRBD1,many,TRBJ2-1,CAIKGTGGYNEQFF,TGTGCCATCAAAGGGACAGGGGGCTACAATGAGCAGTTCTTC
TRBV5-6,.,.,TRBJ2-7,CASRGSWTATSYEQYF,TGTGCCAGCAGGGGGAGTTGGACAGCAACATCCTACGAGCAGTACTTC
TRBV20-1,TRBD1,many,TRBJ1-6,CSARERDSPTPLHF,TGCAGTGCTAGAGAGAGGGACAGCCCGACCCCCCTCCACTTT
TRBV11-1,.,.,TRBJ2-1,CASSLDGSYNEQFF,TGTGCCAGCAGCTTAGATGGGTCCTACAATGAGCAGTTCTTC
TRBV2,TRBD1,once,TRBJ1-5,CASSTPGQGAHQPQHF,TGTGCCAGCAGTACGCCGGGACAGGGCGCCCATCAGCCCCAGCATTTT
TRBV19,.,.,TRBJ2-6,CASTGGGAGANVLTF,TGTGCCAGTACGGGAGGGGGCGCTGGGGCCAACGTCCTGACTTTC
TRBV6-1,.,many,TRBJ1-3,CASSEIGGLGNTIYF,TGTGCCAGCAGTGAAATTGGGGGGCTGGGAAACACCATATATTTT
TRBV7-9,.,.,TRBJ2-1,CASSRDYNEQFF,TGTGCCAGCAGCAGAGACTACAATGAGCAGTTCTTC
TRBV24-1,TRBD1,.,TRBJ2-7,CASPGTGGYEQYF,TGTGCCAGCCCCGGGACAGGGGGGTACGAGCAGTACTTC
TRBV7-9,.,.,TRBJ1-1,CTSSLGAGGAFF,TGTACCAGCAGCTTAGGGGCTGGAGGAGCTTTCTTT
TRBV7-9,.,many,TRBJ2-2,CASSLLSGELFF,TGTGCCAGCAGCTTACTTAGCGGGGAGCTGTTTTTT